This T cell receptor (beta chain) was documented in a study of blood T cell repertoires in COVID-19 (dated by TCRdb to the early 2020s). For context, the study as a whole: Collaborator samples came from the United States, Italy and Spain and covered acute and convalescent phases of COVID-19. Where available, HLA class I and class II types were taken from metadata supplied by the sample provider and were not determined by assay-based typing. The material from the prospective study consisted of cDNA or gDNA derived from T cells, B-cell-depleted T cells, or PBMCs. The repertoires were made available in a free public database intended to serve as a resource for research on the immune response to SARS-CoV-2. Sample metadata almost always included a de-identified subject ID, COVID-19 status, age in years and sex. Deeply sampled blood TCRbeta repertoires from subjects exposed to, actively infected with, or recovered from COVID-19 were included in the dataset. The samples were drawn from the first 160 participants of the ongoing ImmuneRACE study and from 1,254 subjects provided by 6 global collaborators. Broader findings and caveats from the paper: Clinical and demographic metadata were provided uncurated, with the amount varying by source and participant.

TCRbeta CDR3 regions were amplified from genomic DNA by means of the immunoSEQ Assay, a bias-controlled multiplex PCR. On the authors' methods: The number of nucleated cells in each sample was estimated from the amplification of reference gene primers within the assay. To quantify the absolute abundance of each unique TCRbeta CDR3 rearrangement, sequence reads were collapsed and filtered. Productive Simpson clonality was computed per sample as the square root of Simpson's diversity index over productive rearrangements. What TCRdb holds here is the immuneACCESS table cut down to in-frame rearrangements. Part of the clones is not present; checked against another copy, under half of the missing clones reflect an unresolved V gene, and the others are unexplained. That table supplies the V and J calls and clone size; D and trimming were determined from the DNA. In this sample the table shows fewer than 200,000 clones, roughly 85% of which occur a single time. More than 8.5% of the sample belongs to the ten largest clones.

Note on this clone: This receptor's antigen is unknown. No much larger clone is present one base from it, and per-base qualities are unavailable.

In the prospective study, participants were roughly 18 to 95 years old, resided in approximately 22 geographic areas of the United States, and were enrolled through a virtual design. Cohort assignment in the prospective study relied on participant-reported clinical history from a screening survey and a study questionnaire. Recovered participants in ImmuneRACE Cohort 3 were defined by two consecutive negative NP/OP PCR tests, clearance by a healthcare professional, or resolution of symptoms. In the prospective study, mobile phlebotomists collected whole blood, serum and a nasopharyngeal or oropharyngeal swab from each participant. Prospective study participants could optionally give additional blood draws and questionnaires over an approximately two-month period. Before DNA extraction, blood samples from the prospective study were shipped at room temperature or frozen. Sequencing was carried out using PBMCs or T cells enriched from blood (not recorded which). This TCR was sampled from a woman between 18 and 30 years old who had recovered from COVID-19.

In nucleotides, the sequence is TGTGCCAGCAGCATGGGACAGGGCTACTCTGGAAACACCATATATTTT. Translated, this gives CASSMGQGYSGNTIYF. This sequence uses TRBV7-9 and TRBJ1-3; TRBD1 aligns with 9 central bases. Per the germline V gene (reference sequence), SEHNR is the CDR1 and FQNEAQ is the CDR2. V lost 5 bases and J lost 0 bases, and the count of bases not matched to a germline gene is 5. The CDR3 has 16 amino acids, counting the end cysteine and phenylalanine. Here the CDR3 DNA is all that survives: 48 bases in frame from base 1.